These T cell receptor beta chains were read from a single sample in a study of cytomegalovirus exposure and HLA in healthy donors. Data came from immunoSEQ multiplex PCR; TCRdb stores just in-frame clones and leaves some out. The top ten hold about 1.3% of the sample, which has some 140,000 clones, 65% to 85% seen once. Sequencing input: PBMCs. These receptors all stem from a man in his forties or fifties in good health and CMV-seronegative. Each CDR3 is given with its conserved first and last residue. The D gene is left open where the match is weak. Not all rows give a size; the values are once, few, many and, for expanded clones, a class.

abundance: .
v_gene: TRBV19
j_gene: TRBJ1-2
d_gene: .
CDR3aa: CASSPSDSHHTF
CDR3nt: TGTGCCAGTAGTCCTTCGGACAGTCACCACACCTTC

abundance: .
v_gene: TRBV15
j_gene: TRBJ2-1
d_gene: TRBD2
CDR3aa: CATSRGLAGGGNEQFF
CDR3nt: TGTGCCACCAGCAGGGGACTAGCGGGAGGGGGGAATGAGCAGTTCTTC

abundance: .
v_gene: TRBV4-3
j_gene: TRBJ1-3
d_gene: .
CDR3aa: CASSHTSSGNTIYF
CDR3nt: TGCGCCAGCAGCCATACTTCCTCTGGAAACACCATATATTTT

abundance: .
v_gene: TRBV27
j_gene: TRBJ2-7
d_gene: TRBD2
CDR3aa: CASSPRTSVGWEQYF
CDR3nt: TGTGCCAGCAGTCCCAGGACTAGCGTGGGATGGGAGCAGTACTTC

abundance: .
v_gene: TRBV2
j_gene: TRBJ2-3
d_gene: .
CDR3aa: CASREGEGTQYF
CDR3nt: TGTGCCAGCAGGGAGGGGGAGGGTACGCAGTATTTT

abundance: .
v_gene: TRBV19
j_gene: TRBJ1-4
d_gene: .
CDR3aa: CASSWAATNEKLFF
CDR3nt: TGTGCCAGTAGTTGGGCAGCAACTAATGAAAAACTGTTTTTT

abundance: .
v_gene: TRBV7-2
j_gene: TRBJ2-7
d_gene: .
CDR3aa: CASSPTGGALHEQYF
CDR3nt: TGTGCCAGCAGCCCCACAGGAGGGGCCCTACACGAGCAGTACTTC

abundance: .
v_gene: TRBV6-1
j_gene: TRBJ2-3
d_gene: .
CDR3aa: CASSEAGTGADTQYF
CDR3nt: TGTGCCAGCAGTGAAGCCGGGACGGGGGCAGATACGCAGTATTTT

abundance: .
v_gene: TRBV6-5
j_gene: TRBJ2-7
d_gene: TRBD1
CDR3aa: CASSYRQGSHEQYF
CDR3nt: TGTGCCAGCAGTTACCGACAGGGGTCCCACGAGCAGTACTTC

abundance: .
v_gene: TRBV5-1
j_gene: TRBJ1-2
d_gene: .
CDR3aa: CASRSTYGYTF
CDR3nt: TGCGCCAGCCGGAGTACCTATGGCTACACCTTC

abundance: .
v_gene: TRBV9
j_gene: TRBJ2-1
d_gene: TRBD2
CDR3aa: CASSVGSQREGLNEQFF
CDR3nt: TGTGCCAGCAGCGTAGGTTCCCAGCGGGAGGGCCTCAATGAGCAGTTCTTC

abundance: .
v_gene: TRBV5-4
j_gene: TRBJ1-3
d_gene: .
CDR3aa: CASSLDRVETGNTIYF
CDR3nt: TGTGCCAGCAGCTTGGACAGGGTTGAAACTGGAAACACCATATATTTT

abundance: .
v_gene: TRBV19
j_gene: TRBJ1-1
d_gene: .
CDR3aa: CASIWGTSNTEAFF
CDR3nt: TGTGCCAGTATATGGGGGACAAGTAACACTGAAGCTTTCTTT

abundance: .
v_gene: TRBV18
j_gene: TRBJ1-3
d_gene: .
CDR3aa: CASSPDMTGSGNTIYF
CDR3nt: TGTGCCAGCTCGCCTGACATGACAGGCTCTGGAAACACCATATATTTT

abundance: .
v_gene: TRBV5-1
j_gene: TRBJ1-6
d_gene: .
CDR3aa: CASSSGSRGNTYNSPLHF
CDR3nt: TGCGCCAGCAGCTCTGGAAGCAGGGGAAACACCTATAATTCACCCCTCCACTTT

abundance: .
v_gene: TRBV7-9
j_gene: TRBJ2-7
d_gene: TRBD2
CDR3aa: CASSLGEREYYEQYF
CDR3nt: TGTGCCAGCAGCTTAGGGGAGCGGGAGTACTACGAGCAGTACTTC

abundance: .
v_gene: TRBV29-1
j_gene: TRBJ1-2
d_gene: TRBD1
CDR3aa: CSVDGGQSGYTF
CDR3nt: TGCAGCGTTGACGGGGGACAGTCAGGCTACACCTTC

abundance: .
v_gene: TRBV10-3
j_gene: TRBJ2-7
d_gene: TRBD1
CDR3aa: CAISATGQGLKYEQYF
CDR3nt: TGTGCCATCAGTGCCACGGGACAGGGACTCAAGTACGAGCAGTACTTC

abundance: .
v_gene: TRBV18
j_gene: TRBJ2-1
d_gene: .
CDR3aa: CASSPAGRSYNEQFF
CDR3nt: TGTGCCAGCTCCCCGGCGGGGCGCTCCTACAATGAGCAGTTCTTC

abundance: .
v_gene: TRBV2
j_gene: TRBJ2-6
d_gene: TRBD2
CDR3aa: CASSEGTSGRTKAGANVLTF
CDR3nt: TGTGCCAGCAGTGAAGGGACTAGCGGGAGAACTAAGGCTGGGGCCAACGTCCTGACTTTC

abundance: .
v_gene: TRBV19
j_gene: TRBJ2-1
d_gene: .
CDR3aa: CASGSGSSHNEQFF
CDR3nt: TGTGCCAGCGGTAGCGGAAGCTCCCACAATGAGCAGTTCTTC

abundance: once
v_gene: TRBV27
j_gene: TRBJ2-7
d_gene: TRBD1
CDR3aa: CASSASQGAESYEQYF
CDR3nt: TGTGCCAGCAGTGCATCGCAGGGGGCTGAATCCTACGAGCAGTACTTC

abundance: .
v_gene: TRBV7-3
j_gene: TRBJ1-1
d_gene: TRBD1
CDR3aa: CASSLSRDSTEAFF
CDR3nt: TGTGCCAGCAGCTTAAGCCGGGACAGCACTGAAGCTTTCTTT

abundance: .
v_gene: TRBV5-5
j_gene: TRBJ2-5
d_gene: .
CDR3aa: CASSLLLSAETQYF
CDR3nt: TGTGCCAGCAGCTTGTTATTGTCCGCGGAGACCCAGTACTTC

abundance: .
v_gene: TRBV7-9
j_gene: TRBJ2-5
d_gene: TRBD1
CDR3aa: CASSLQGAGETQYF
CDR3nt: TGTGCCAGCAGCTTACAGGGGGCTGGAGAGACCCAGTACTTC

abundance: .
v_gene: TRBV14
j_gene: TRBJ1-4
d_gene: .
CDR3aa: CASSQDRATNEKLFF
CDR3nt: TGTGCCAGCAGCCAAGATAGAGCAACTAATGAAAAACTGTTTTTT

abundance: .
v_gene: TRBV27
j_gene: TRBJ2-1
d_gene: TRBD1
CDR3aa: CASSLSSGQGARNEQFF
CDR3nt: TGTGCCAGCAGTTTATCGTCGGGACAGGGGGCGCGGAATGAGCAGTTCTTC

abundance: .
v_gene: TRBV19
j_gene: TRBJ1-2
d_gene: TRBD1
CDR3aa: CASSIDLWDRANYGYTF
CDR3nt: TGTGCCAGTAGTATAGATCTGTGGGACAGGGCCAACTATGGCTACACCTTC

abundance: .
v_gene: TRBV28
j_gene: TRBJ2-7
d_gene: TRBD1
CDR3aa: CASGRTGGYEQYF
CDR3nt: TGTGCCAGCGGCAGGACAGGGGGCTACGAGCAGTACTTC

abundance: .
v_gene: TRBV29-1
j_gene: TRBJ2-1
d_gene: .
CDR3aa: CSVDQSGLKTEQFF
CDR3nt: TGCAGCGTTGATCAAAGCGGACTCAAAACTGAGCAGTTCTTC

abundance: few
v_gene: TRBV27
j_gene: TRBJ1-5
d_gene: TRBD1
CDR3aa: CASSLGTGIINQPQHF
CDR3nt: TGTGCCAGCAGCTTAGGGACAGGGATAATTAATCAGCCCCAGCATTTT

abundance: .
v_gene: TRBV27
j_gene: TRBJ2-7
d_gene: .
CDR3aa: CASSLTGGPYEQYF
CDR3nt: TGTGCCAGCAGTTTGACGGGGGGCCCCTACGAGCAGTACTTC

abundance: .
v_gene: TRBV2
j_gene: TRBJ1-5
d_gene: TRBD1
CDR3aa: CASSGGQGGGNQPQHF
CDR3nt: TGTGCCAGCAGCGGAGGACAGGGGGGGGGTAATCAGCCCCAGCATTTT

abundance: .
v_gene: TRBV10-3
j_gene: TRBJ2-2
d_gene: .
CDR3aa: CAISDSGAELFF
CDR3nt: TGTGCCATCAGTGACTCGGGAGCGGAGCTGTTTTTT

abundance: .
v_gene: TRBV5-1
j_gene: TRBJ2-1
d_gene: TRBD1
CDR3aa: CASSHLKQGARDNEQFF
CDR3nt: TGCGCCAGCAGCCATCTAAAACAGGGGGCTAGGGACAATGAGCAGTTCTTC

abundance: many
v_gene: TRBV4-3
j_gene: TRBJ1-1
d_gene: .
CDR3aa: CASSQDRSGSNTGAFF
CDR3nt: TGCGCCAGCAGCCAAGATCGGTCAGGGTCGAACACTGGAGCTTTCTTT

abundance: .
v_gene: TRBV6-5
j_gene: TRBJ2-5
d_gene: TRBD1
CDR3aa: CASSRDRGQETQYF
CDR3nt: TGTGCCAGCAGTCGGGACAGGGGGCAGGAGACCCAGTACTTC

abundance: .
v_gene: TRBV9
j_gene: TRBJ2-3
d_gene: .
CDR3aa: CASSPRDSTDTQYF
CDR3nt: TGTGCCAGCAGCCCTCGGGACTCTACAGATACGCAGTATTTT

abundance: few
v_gene: TRBV5-1
j_gene: TRBJ1-1
d_gene: .
CDR3aa: CASSEGNTEAFF
CDR3nt: TGCGCCAGCAGCGAGGGGAACACTGAAGCTTTCTTT

abundance: many
v_gene: TRBV7-9
j_gene: TRBJ2-6
d_gene: TRBD1
CDR3aa: CASSPGTGQAGANVLTF
CDR3nt: TGTGCCAGCAGCCCCGGGACAGGGCAAGCTGGGGCCAACGTCCTGACTTTC

abundance: .
v_gene: TRBV6-1
j_gene: TRBJ1-5
d_gene: .
CDR3aa: CASDELGGINQPQHF
CDR3nt: TGTGCCAGCGACGAACTGGGAGGGATAAATCAGCCCCAGCATTTT

abundance: .
v_gene: TRBV2
j_gene: TRBJ1-1
d_gene: TRBD1
CDR3aa: CASRRDRVNTEAFF
CDR3nt: TGTGCCAGCAGACGTGACAGGGTGAACACTGAAGCTTTCTTT

abundance: .
v_gene: TRBV19
j_gene: TRBJ2-1
d_gene: TRBD2
CDR3aa: CASTASGSLNEQFF
CDR3nt: TGTGCCAGTACCGCTAGCGGGAGTTTGAATGAGCAGTTCTTC

abundance: few
v_gene: TRBV6-6
j_gene: TRBJ2-3
d_gene: .
CDR3aa: CASSYSTPGSTDTQYF
CDR3nt: TGTGCCAGCAGTTACTCGACTCCCGGGAGCACAGATACGCAGTATTTT

abundance: few
v_gene: TRBV19
j_gene: TRBJ1-1
d_gene: TRBD1
CDR3aa: CASSTGLNTEAFF
CDR3nt: TGTGCCAGTTCGACAGGGTTGAACACTGAAGCTTTCTTT

abundance: few
v_gene: TRBV5-5
j_gene: TRBJ1-1
d_gene: .
CDR3aa: CASSLQGNTEAFF
CDR3nt: TGTGCCAGCAGCTTACAGGGAAACACTGAAGCTTTCTTT

abundance: .
v_gene: TRBV5-6
j_gene: TRBJ1-4
d_gene: .
CDR3aa: CASSIRGEKLFF
CDR3nt: TGTGCCAGCAGCATAAGGGGTGAAAAACTGTTTTTT

abundance: .
v_gene: TRBV2
j_gene: TRBJ2-2
d_gene: TRBD1
CDR3aa: CASRWTGETGELFF
CDR3nt: TGTGCCAGTCGTTGGACAGGGGAAACCGGGGAGCTGTTTTTT

abundance: .
v_gene: TRBV5-8
j_gene: TRBJ2-2
d_gene: TRBD1
CDR3aa: CASSAGQANTGELFF
CDR3nt: TGTGCCAGCAGCGCCGGACAGGCGAACACCGGGGAGCTGTTTTTT

abundance: .
v_gene: TRBV5-4
j_gene: TRBJ2-1
d_gene: TRBD2
CDR3aa: CASSLGGLAGGDEQFF
CDR3nt: TGTGCCAGCAGCTTGGGGGGACTAGCGGGAGGCGATGAGCAGTTCTTC

abundance: .
v_gene: TRBV30
j_gene: TRBJ2-2
d_gene: TRBD1
CDR3aa: CACQFTGTGDTGELFF
CDR3nt: TGTGCCTGCCAGTTTACCGGGACAGGGGACACCGGGGAGCTGTTTTTT

abundance: .
v_gene: TRBV7-2
j_gene: TRBJ1-4
d_gene: .
CDR3aa: CASSLTRGTNEKLFF
CDR3nt: TGTGCCAGCAGCTTAACCCGGGGTACTAATGAAAAACTGTTTTTT

abundance: .
v_gene: TRBV19
j_gene: TRBJ2-2
d_gene: TRBD1
CDR3aa: CASSPGQVYTGELFF
CDR3nt: TGTGCCAGTAGCCCGGGACAGGTTTACACCGGGGAGCTGTTTTTT

abundance: .
v_gene: TRBV7-6
j_gene: TRBJ1-5
d_gene: .
CDR3aa: CASSLEQGNQPQHF
CDR3nt: TGTGCCAGCAGCTTAGAACAGGGCAATCAGCCCCAGCATTTT

abundance: .
v_gene: TRBV10-2
j_gene: TRBJ2-1
d_gene: TRBD2
CDR3aa: CASSEWGLAGLRVDNEQFF
CDR3nt: TGCGCCAGCAGTGAGTGGGGACTAGCGGGATTGAGAGTCGACAATGAGCAGTTCTTC